Included here is one TCR beta chain sequence, with context. What it recognizes is unknown. One end of the junction fails to match germline, which may point to a read error. Sequenced material consisted of expressed TCRB transcripts (all of the isolated RNA was reverse transcribed). Using immunoSEQ multiplex PCR, the repertoire was profiled, and TCRdb retains in-frame clones only, with some absent. The sample lists roughly 15,000 clones, approximately 70% seen once, with about 0.77% in the top ten. The sample comes from a study of beta chain features in type 1 diabetes. Every donor had blood drawn once into heparin, roughly 100 mL on average. From germline, CDR1 is SEHNR and CDR2 FQNEAQ (reference sequence). The CDR3 is made up of 10 amino acids. Whole-study findings and limits: Moderate but significant shortening of TCRB CDR3s was recorded in all four CD4+ subsets from Type 1 diabetes patients. For patients and controls alike, PCR might favor shorter templates to the same degree. Junctions at VDJ sites from type 1 diabetes patients had fewer insertions and more deletions.

The TCR comes from a man aged 25-40 years with type 1 diabetes. The sequenced sample was stem cell memory CD4+ T cells from blood. The chain couples TRBV7-9 to TRBJ2-7; D call uncertain. CDR3 loop: CASSLAAASF. The CDR3 region has the DNA TGTGCCAGCAGCTTAGCGGCGGCGAGTTTC.